A selection of T cell receptor beta chains follows, all from one sample in a study of neurological immune-mediated disorders. Via MiXCR, TCRdb re-called the 5' RACE reads, giving one row per CDR3 protein. In the table there are approximately 85,000 distinct CDR3 sequences, about 12% of which are singletons. Sequencing was carried out using PBMCs. Receptors were obtained from a female donor with HTLV-1-associated myelopathy (HAM/TSP). The CDR3 runs from the conserved cysteine through the conserved F or W. A D gene is named only where the DNA matches it firmly. Clone size is not always given. Where it is, it says once, few, many or a class for expanded clones.

DNA: TGTGCCTGCCGGGAATTCAGCTCCTACGAGCAGTACTTC; CDR3: CACREFSSYEQYF; D: .; V: TRBV28; size: .; J: TRBJ2-7
DNA: TGTGCCAGCAGCACCATCCAGACAGGAACCCACTCTGGGGCCAACGTCCTGACTTTC; CDR3: CASSTIQTGTHSGANVLTF; D: .; V: TRBV21-1; size: many; J: TRBJ2-6
DNA: TGTGCCAGCAGCTCTAGTGGGACGGGGAACACCGGGAAGCTGTTTTTT; CDR3: CASSSSGTGNTGKLFF; D: .; V: TRBV5-6; size: many; J: TRBJ2-2
DNA: TGTGCCAGCCGATTGCCTGGCTGGAGTTCACCCCTCCACTTT; CDR3: CASRLPGWSSPLHF; D: .; V: TRBV12-3/TRBV12-4; size: many; J: TRBJ1-6
DNA: TGTGCCAGCAGCCCCCGGACTAGCGGGGGGGGAAATACGCAGTATTTT; CDR3: CASSPRTSGGGNTQYF; D: TRBD2; V: TRBV7-9; size: many; J: TRBJ2-3
DNA: TGTGCCAGCAGCCGAGTTGCCGGGACAGGGGTACCCAAGACCCAGTACTTC; CDR3: CASSRVAGTGVPKTQYF; D: TRBD1; V: TRBV14; size: many; J: TRBJ2-5
DNA: TGCAGTGCTACCGACAGGGTCAACGAGCAGTACTTC; CDR3: CSATDRVNEQYF; D: TRBD1; V: TRBV20-1; size: many; J: TRBJ2-7
DNA: TGTGCCAGCAGCGCCCGGGCCTACACCCAAAGATCCAATGAGCAGTTCTTC; CDR3: CASSARAYTQRSNEQFF; D: .; V: TRBV9; size: many; J: TRBJ2-1
DNA: TGTGCCAGCAGGACAGGGGGAGGCACTGAAGCTTTCTTT; CDR3: CASRTGGGTEAFF; D: TRBD1; V: TRBV25-1; size: many; J: TRBJ1-1
DNA: TGCAGTGCTAGAGCCTATAATCAGCCCCAGCATTTT; CDR3: CSARAYNQPQHF; D: .; V: TRBV20-1; size: few; J: TRBJ1-5
DNA: TGTGCCAGCAGTTCCCTTCTCCCACTAGCGGGGGGGCCCTACGAGCAGTACTTC; CDR3: CASSSLLPLAGGPYEQYF; D: TRBD2; V: TRBV28; size: .; J: TRBJ2-7
DNA: TGCAGTGCCATCCGCCTCTATCGGGGGGCCACAGATACGCAGTATTTT; CDR3: CSAIRLYRGATDTQYF; D: .; V: TRBV20-1; size: .; J: TRBJ2-3
DNA: TGTGCCAGCAGCGTAGCTCCCGATCAGCCCCAGCATTTT; CDR3: CASSVAPDQPQHF; D: .; V: TRBV9; size: many; J: TRBJ1-5
DNA: TGTGCCAGCAGTTGGGATACCGACAGCACCGGGGAGCTGTTTTTT; CDR3: CASSWDTDSTGELFF; D: .; V: TRBV27; size: many; J: TRBJ2-2
DNA: TGTGCCAGCAGCAGGGGACAGACGTACAATGAGCAGTTCTTC; CDR3: CASSRGQTYNEQFF; D: TRBD1; V: TRBV5-6; size: many; J: TRBJ2-1
DNA: TGTGCCAGCTCTCGGACAGACGCTATAAATCAGCCCCAGCATTTT; CDR3: CASSRTDAINQPQHF; D: .; V: TRBV28; size: many; J: TRBJ1-5
DNA: TGTGCCAGCAGCCGTTGGCGGAACTCCTACAATGAGCAGTTCTTC; CDR3: CASSRWRNSYNEQFF; D: .; V: TRBV7-2; size: .; J: TRBJ2-1
DNA: TGCAGTGCTAGTTTCACCTCGGGGGGAGGAACTGAAGCTTTCTTT; CDR3: CSASFTSGGGTEAFF; D: .; V: TRBV20-1; size: .; J: TRBJ1-1
DNA: TGTGCCAGCAGCTTTGGCCAGGGAAAGACTGAAGCTTTCTTT; CDR3: CASSFGQGKTEAFF; D: .; V: TRBV2; size: many; J: TRBJ1-1
DNA: TGTGCCAGCAGTTACTCGTCGGGGATAGGGTCACCCCTCCACTTT; CDR3: CASSYSSGIGSPLHF; D: .; V: TRBV6-6; size: many; J: TRBJ1-6
DNA: TGTGCCAGCAGCGTAGGGTGGGGGCAAGCAAGAGGCTACGAGCAGTACTTC; CDR3: CASSVGWGQARGYEQYF; D: .; V: TRBV9; size: many; J: TRBJ2-7
DNA: TGTGCCAGCACCCCAACAGGGGTTGGCGAGCAGTACTTC; CDR3: CASTPTGVGEQYF; D: TRBD1; V: TRBV12-3/TRBV12-4; size: many; J: TRBJ2-7
DNA: TGTGCCAGCAGGGGAGGGGTCGCACATACGCAGTATTTT; CDR3: CASRGGVAHTQYF; D: TRBD2; V: TRBV28; size: once; J: TRBJ2-3
DNA: TGTGCCAGCAGCGTAGGGACAGGGCTGGCCGATACGCAGTATTTT; CDR3: CASSVGTGLADTQYF; D: TRBD1; V: TRBV9; size: many; J: TRBJ2-3
DNA: TGCGCCAGCAGCTTGACTAGCGGGGCCACAGATACGCAGTATTTT; CDR3: CASSLTSGATDTQYF; D: TRBD2; V: TRBV5-1; size: many; J: TRBJ2-3
DNA: TGTGCCAGCAGCTCAGGAGGGGGGGGCTACGAGCAGTACTTC; CDR3: CASSSGGGGYEQYF; D: .; V: TRBV7-9; size: many; J: TRBJ2-7
DNA: TGTGCCAGCAGTTTAACTAGGTGGGAGCAGTACTTC; CDR3: CASSLTRWEQYF; D: .; V: TRBV28; size: many; J: TRBJ2-7
DNA: TGTGCCAGCAGCTGGGCAGGGAACACTGAAGCTTTCTTT; CDR3: CASSWAGNTEAFF; D: .; V: TRBV7-9; size: many; J: TRBJ1-1
DNA: TGTGCCAGCAGCCACGACCCGCGGACAGGGCTTCCCTACAATGAGCAGTTCTTC; CDR3: CASSHDPRTGLPYNEQFF; D: TRBD1; V: TRBV28; size: many; J: TRBJ2-1
DNA: TGCGCCAGCAAGGAGTCAGGCCAGTCCTACGAGCAGTACTTC; CDR3: CASKESGQSYEQYF; D: .; V: TRBV5-1; size: .; J: TRBJ2-7
DNA: TGCGCCAGCAGCCGGGGTCGTGGGGGATCCTCCTACGAGCAGTACTTC; CDR3: CASSRGRGGSSYEQYF; D: .; V: TRBV5-1; size: many; J: TRBJ2-7
DNA: TGTGCCAGCAGGCAAGGGGGCGAGGCAGATACGCAGTATTTT; CDR3: CASRQGGEADTQYF; D: TRBD1; V: TRBV14; size: many; J: TRBJ2-3
DNA: TGCGCCAGCAGCCCTTCGACAGGGAGCACTGAAGCTTTCTTT; CDR3: CASSPSTGSTEAFF; D: TRBD1; V: TRBV4-1; size: .; J: TRBJ1-1
DNA: TGTGCCAGCAGCTTCGGGACAGGCTACGAGCAGTACTTC; CDR3: CASSFGTGYEQYF; D: TRBD1; V: TRBV7-7; size: .; J: TRBJ2-7
DNA: TGCAGTGCTAGGCCTAAAGGACTCTACGAGCAGTACTTC; CDR3: CSARPKGLYEQYF; D: .; V: TRBV20-1; size: many; J: TRBJ2-7
DNA: TGTGCCATCAACACCGCCGGGAACGAGCAGTACTTC; CDR3: CAINTAGNEQYF; D: .; V: TRBV10-3; size: .; J: TRBJ2-7
DNA: TGCAGTGCTAGGATGATAGAGACAGATACGCAGTATTTT; CDR3: CSARMIETDTQYF; D: .; V: TRBV20-1; size: few; J: TRBJ2-3
DNA: TGTGCCAGCAGGGGACTGCCATCTTACGAGCAGTACTTC; CDR3: CASRGLPSYEQYF; D: .; V: TRBV12-3/TRBV12-4; size: many; J: TRBJ2-7
DNA: TGTGCCAGCAGTTTAAAGTGGACAGGGGGACATCAGCCCCAGCATTTT; CDR3: CASSLKWTGGHQPQHF; D: TRBD1; V: TRBV28; size: few; J: TRBJ1-5
DNA: TGTGCCAGCAGCCCCCCAGGGGGCCCTGAAGCTTTCTTT; CDR3: CASSPPGGPEAFF; D: TRBD1; V: TRBV9; size: many; J: TRBJ1-1
DNA: TGCGCCAGCAGCCCTCGGCGGGGGGTGACGGGAGATACGCAGTATTTT; CDR3: CASSPRRGVTGDTQYF; D: TRBD2; V: TRBV4-1; size: many; J: TRBJ2-3
DNA: TGTGCCAGCAGCGAGGGGGCAGGGGGCGCGGGCGAGCAGTACTTC; CDR3: CASSEGAGGAGEQYF; D: TRBD1; V: TRBV9; size: many; J: TRBJ2-7
DNA: TGTGCCAGCAGCTTAACAGGGGGCTCGTCTTGGATCACTGAAGCTTTCTTT; CDR3: CASSLTGGSSWITEAFF; D: TRBD1; V: TRBV5-8; size: many; J: TRBJ1-1
DNA: TGTGCCAGCAGCCAAGAACAGGGCCTATACAATGAGCAGTTCTTC; CDR3: CASSQEQGLYNEQFF; D: .; V: TRBV4-2; size: .; J: TRBJ2-1
DNA: TGTGCCAGCAAAGGGGACGCCGGTGAAGACGAGCAGTACTTC; CDR3: CASKGDAGEDEQYF; D: .; V: TRBV2; size: few; J: TRBJ2-7
DNA: TGCGCCAGCTTGCTGGAGGGGCGGCGACAGCCCCAGCATTTT; CDR3: CASLLEGRRQPQHF; D: .; V: TRBV5-1; size: many; J: TRBJ1-5
DNA: TGTGCCAGCAGCCGGAGCCTAGCGGGGGGACTAGAGACCCAGTACTTC; CDR3: CASSRSLAGGLETQYF; D: TRBD2; V: TRBV7-2; size: many; J: TRBJ2-5
DNA: TGTGCCAGCGTCCCCTGGACAGGGGGCCCTGGGGCCAACGTCCTGACTTTC; CDR3: CASVPWTGGPGANVLTF; D: TRBD1; V: TRBV12-3/TRBV12-4; size: many; J: TRBJ2-6
DNA: TGTGCCAGCAGTTCACCGGGGGACAGGGGATGGAATGAGCAGTTCTTC; CDR3: CASSSPGDRGWNEQFF; D: TRBD1; V: TRBV28; size: many; J: TRBJ2-1
DNA: TGTGCCAGCAGTTTTAGGGGAGGGACAGGGTCCAATGAGCAGTTCTTC; CDR3: CASSFRGGTGSNEQFF; D: TRBD1; V: TRBV7-8; size: many; J: TRBJ2-1
DNA: TGTGCCAGCAAAGGCGACGGGACTCCACTCTTC; CDR3: CASKGDGTPLF; D: .; V: TRBV6-1; size: many; J: TRBJ2-5
DNA: TGCGCCAGCAGCTGGGGCCCCACTAGAGGACCTAATGAAAAACTGTTTTTT; CDR3: CASSWGPTRGPNEKLFF; D: .; V: TRBV5-1; size: many; J: TRBJ1-4
DNA: TGCGCCAGCAGCTCCGGGACAGGGGGCGCAGAGACCCAGTACTTC; CDR3: CASSSGTGGAETQYF; D: TRBD1; V: TRBV5-1; size: many; J: TRBJ2-5
DNA: TGTGCCAGCAGCCGGCTGGGGGCTGGGGCCAACGTCCTGACTTTC; CDR3: CASSRLGAGANVLTF; D: .; V: TRBV3-1; size: many; J: TRBJ2-6
DNA: TGTGCCAGCAGTCTACAGGGGTACTACGAGCAGTACTTC; CDR3: CASSLQGYYEQYF; D: TRBD1; V: TRBV12-3/TRBV12-4; size: many; J: TRBJ2-7